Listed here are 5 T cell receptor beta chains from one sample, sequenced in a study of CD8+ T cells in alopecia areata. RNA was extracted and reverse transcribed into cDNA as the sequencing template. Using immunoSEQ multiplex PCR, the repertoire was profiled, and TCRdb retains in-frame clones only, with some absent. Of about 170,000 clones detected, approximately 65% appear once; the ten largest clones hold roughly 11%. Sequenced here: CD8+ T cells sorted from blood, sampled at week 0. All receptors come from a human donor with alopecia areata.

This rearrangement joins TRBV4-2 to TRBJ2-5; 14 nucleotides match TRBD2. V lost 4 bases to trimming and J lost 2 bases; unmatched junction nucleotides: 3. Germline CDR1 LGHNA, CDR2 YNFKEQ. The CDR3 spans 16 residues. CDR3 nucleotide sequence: TGTGCCAGCAGCCCTTGGACTAGCGGGGGGCAAGAGACCCAGTACTTC. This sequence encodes CASSPWTSGGQETQYF.

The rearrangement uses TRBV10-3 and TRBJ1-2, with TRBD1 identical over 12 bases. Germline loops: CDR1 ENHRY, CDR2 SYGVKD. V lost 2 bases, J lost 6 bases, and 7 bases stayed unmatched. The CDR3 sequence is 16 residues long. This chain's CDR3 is CAISEGTGGEDHGYTF. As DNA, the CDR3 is TGTGCCATCAGTGAGGGGACAGGGGGCGAAGACCATGGCTACACCTTC.

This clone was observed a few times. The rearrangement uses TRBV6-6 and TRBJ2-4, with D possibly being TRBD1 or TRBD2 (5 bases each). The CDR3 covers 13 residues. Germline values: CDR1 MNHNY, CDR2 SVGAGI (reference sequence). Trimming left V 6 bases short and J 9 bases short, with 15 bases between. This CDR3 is CASSRRSGGIQYF. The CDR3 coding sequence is TGTGCCAGCAGCCGCCGAAGTGGGGGCATTCAGTACTTC.

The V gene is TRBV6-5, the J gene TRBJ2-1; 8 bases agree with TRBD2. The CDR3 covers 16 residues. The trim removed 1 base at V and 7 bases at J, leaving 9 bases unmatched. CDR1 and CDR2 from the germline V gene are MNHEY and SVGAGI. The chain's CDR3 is CASSYLASGPGNEQFF. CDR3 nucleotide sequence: TGTGCCAGCAGTTACTTAGCTAGCGGGCCGGGTAATGAGCAGTTCTTC.

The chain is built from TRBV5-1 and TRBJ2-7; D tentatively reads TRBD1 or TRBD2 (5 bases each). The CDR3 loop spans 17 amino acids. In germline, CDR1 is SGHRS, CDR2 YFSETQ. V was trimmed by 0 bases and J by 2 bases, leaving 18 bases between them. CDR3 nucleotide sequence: TGCGCCAGCAGCTTGGGGTCAAGTAGGGACCGAACCTACGAGCAGTACTTC. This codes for CASSLGSSRDRTYEQYF. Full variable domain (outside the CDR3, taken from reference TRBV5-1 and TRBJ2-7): KAGVTQTPRYLIKTRGQQVTLSCSPISGHRSVSWYQQTPGQGLQFLFEYFSETQRNKGNFPGRFSGRQFSNSRSEMNVSTLELGDSALYLCASSLGSSRDRTYEQYFGPGTRLTVT.